Below, 3 T cell receptor beta chains from the same sample are listed, as sequenced in a study of T-cell reconstitution after alpha-beta-depleted transplantation in children. Unique molecular identifiers were used to barcode this TCRbeta library. TCRdb independently ran MiXCR on the PCR reads; one entry per CDR3 protein. The table includes some 390,000 distinct CDR3 sequences, roughly 22% detected once. Sequences were derived from PBMCs from the stem cell graft donor, sampled from the stem cell graft. The receptors come from a human donor who donated a stem cell graft to a child with acute myeloid leukemia.

The V call is TRBV7-9, the J call TRBJ2-7; 10 bases are shared with TRBD2. Germline loops: CDR1 SEHNR, CDR2 FQNEAQ (reference sequence). This CDR3 has 17 residues. V lost 1 base and J lost 4; bases outside the gene matches: 10. In DNA, the CDR3 is TGTGCCAGCAGCTTAGGGACTAGCGGAGTACGGATTTACGAGCAGTACTTC. It codes for CASSLGTSGVRIYEQYF.

The chain links TRBV11-2 to TRBJ2-3, with TRBD2 matching 11 bases. The CDR3 loop spans 15 amino acids. The germline CDR1 and CDR2 sequences are SGHAT and FQNNGV. Unmatched junction bases numbered 7, after V lost 6 bases and J lost 5 bases. The CDR3, as DNA: TGTGCCAGCAGGCTAGCGGGAGGACTAGGAGATACGCAGTATTTT. It codes for CASRLAGGLGDTQYF.

V is TRBV20-1 and J is TRBJ2-1; 8 positions match TRBD2. This CDR3 has 13 amino acids. V was pared by 7 bases and J by 2 bases, with 4 bases of the junction left unmatched. Germline V gene sequence: CDR1 DFQATT, CDR2 SNEGSKA (reference sequence). The CDR3 nucleotides read TGCAGTGTCCAGCGGGAGACCTACAATGAGCAGTTCTTC. It codes for CSVQRETYNEQFF.